This T cell receptor (beta chain) was documented in a study of read filtering for tumor transcriptome and immune sequencing. About the study: Among patients, some 17 were male and more than 13 female, aged roughly 45 to 90 (mean about 66).

Study-level points and caveats: Dropping single-read clonotypes raised IR-seq and RNA-seq shared-clonotype correlation. The sorted CD138-negative fraction was a mixed bone marrow immune population, not purified T cells. Compared with RNA-seq, IR-seq gave much higher clonotype depth and reliability.

Many counts were recorded for this clonotype. Its specificity is not known. Germline lookup yields CDR1 SGHAT and CDR2 FQNNGV. V was shortened by 5 bases and J by 6 bases, with 8 bases between the two germline ends. CDR3 length equals 12 residues. The library was built from 400 ng RNA with molecular barcoded adaptors for alpha/delta and beta/gamma chains. TCRdb reprocessed the reads via MiXCR and lists one record per CDR3 protein. The sample lists approximately 93,000 distinct CDR3 sequences, about 22% seen once, with about 10% in the top ten. The clonotype originates from a donor at least 40 years old with multiple myeloma. The specimen was a population of CD138-negative cells sorted from bone marrow. The chain has TRBV11-2 and TRBJ1-5, with D unresolved. CDR3 DNA sequence: TGTGCCAGCAGCCACCTGGGTCAGCCCCAGCATTTT. Translating it yields CASSHLGQPQHF.